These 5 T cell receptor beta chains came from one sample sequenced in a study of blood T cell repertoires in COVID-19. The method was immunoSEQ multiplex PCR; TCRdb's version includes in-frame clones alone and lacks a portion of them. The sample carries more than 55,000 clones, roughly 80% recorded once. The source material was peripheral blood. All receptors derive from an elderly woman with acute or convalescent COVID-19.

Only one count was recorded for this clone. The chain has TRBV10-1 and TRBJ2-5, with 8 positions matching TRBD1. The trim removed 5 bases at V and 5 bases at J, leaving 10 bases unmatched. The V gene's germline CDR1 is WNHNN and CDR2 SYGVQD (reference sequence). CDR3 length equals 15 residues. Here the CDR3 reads CASSQLQGDMETQYF. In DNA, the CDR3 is TGCGCCAGCAGTCAATTACAGGGGGATATGGAGACCCAGTACTTC.

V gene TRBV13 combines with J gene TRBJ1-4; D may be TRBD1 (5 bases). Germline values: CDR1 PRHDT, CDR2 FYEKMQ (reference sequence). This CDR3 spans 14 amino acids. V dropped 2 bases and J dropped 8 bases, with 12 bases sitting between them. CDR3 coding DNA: TGTGCCAGCAGCTTATCAGGGTATCGAGAAAAACTGTTTTTT. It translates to CASSLSGYREKLFF.

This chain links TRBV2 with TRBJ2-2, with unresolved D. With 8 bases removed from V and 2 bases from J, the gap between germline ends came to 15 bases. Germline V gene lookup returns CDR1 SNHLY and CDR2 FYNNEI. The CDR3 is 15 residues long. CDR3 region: CASRTKQTNTGELFF. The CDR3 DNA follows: TGTGCCAGCCGAACGAAACAAACCAACACCGGGGAGCTGTTTTTT.

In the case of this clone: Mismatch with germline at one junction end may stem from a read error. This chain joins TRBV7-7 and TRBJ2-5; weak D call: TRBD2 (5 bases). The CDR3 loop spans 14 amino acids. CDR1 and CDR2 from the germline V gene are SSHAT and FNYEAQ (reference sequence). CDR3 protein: CASSPAARQETQYF. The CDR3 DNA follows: TGTGCTAGCAGCCCAGCGGCTAGACAAGAGACCCAGTACTTC.

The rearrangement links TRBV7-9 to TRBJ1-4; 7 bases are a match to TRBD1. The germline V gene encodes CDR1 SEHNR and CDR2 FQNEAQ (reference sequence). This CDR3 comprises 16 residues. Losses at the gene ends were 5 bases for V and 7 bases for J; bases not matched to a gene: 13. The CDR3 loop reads CASSANWTGVGEKLFF. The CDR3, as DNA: TGTGCCAGCAGCGCAAACTGGACAGGCGTAGGTGAAAAACTGTTTTTT.